These 29 T cell receptor beta chains share one sample of origin, sequenced in a study of patients and donors after allogeneic stem cell transplantation. TCRdb reanalysed the RT-PCR reads using MiXCR and keeps one entry per CDR3 protein. The table shows 200,000 to 250,000 distinct CDR3 sequences, with roughly 13% occurring only once. What was sequenced was blood, either unsorted or a sorted T cell fraction (not recorded which). Every receptor here comes from a human donor who was either an allogeneic HSCT recipient or a stem cell or donor lymphocyte infusion donor (not recorded which). It is not recorded whose cells these are; they may come from a transplant donor.

The genes are TRBV3-1 and TRBJ2-1, with TRBD2 matching 13 bases. CDR3 length: 16 residues. Losses at the gene ends were 0 bases for V and 9 bases for J; bases not matched to a gene: 5. Germline values: CDR1 LGHDT, CDR2 YNNKEL (reference sequence). CDR3 protein: CASSQEGLAGAREQFF. As DNA, the CDR3 is TGTGCCAGCAGCCAAGAAGGACTAGCGGGGGCCCGTGAGCAGTTCTTC.

In this sample, this clonotype turned up many times. The chain employs TRBV3-1 and TRBJ2-1; 8 nucleotides align to TRBD2. Germline values: CDR1 LGHDT, CDR2 YNNKEL (reference sequence). V lost 4 bases, J lost 10 bases, and 3 bases stayed unmatched. This CDR3 is built from 12 residues. In DNA form, the CDR3 reads TGTGCCAGCAGCCCATTAGCGGGAGAGCAGTTCTTC. Its protein product is CASSPLAGEQFF.

The CDR3 here is CATGQGPSNQPQHF. CDR3 nucleotides: TGTGCCACCGGACAGGGCCCAAGCAATCAGCCCCAGCATTTT. The gene calls are TRBV24-1 and TRBJ1-5; 8 bases align to TRBD1. Per germline, CDR1 KGHDR and CDR2 SFDVKD. This CDR3 spans 14 amino acids. V trimming: 9 bases; J trimming: 1 base; junction bases outside the gene matches: 4.

This clonotype was recorded a few times. The rearrangement links TRBV6-2 or TRBV6-3 to TRBJ2-1, with D possibly called TRBD1 or TRBD2 (6 bases each). The CDR3 sequence is 15 residues long. Germline CDR1 and CDR2: MNHEY and SVGEGT. With 7 bases removed from V and 5 bases from J, the gap between germline ends came to 18 bases. The CDR3 DNA reads as TGTGCCAGCACGATTCCGGGGGCCCGAAACAATGAGCAGTTCTTC. Its protein is CASTIPGARNNEQFF.

This chain uses TRBV19 with TRBJ1-3; D is unresolved. The germline CDR1 and CDR2 sequences are LNHDA and SQIVND (reference sequence). The CDR3 runs to 15 residues. V dropped 3 bases and J dropped 0 bases, with 9 bases sitting between them. The CDR3 is CASSIGEISGNTIYF. CDR3 nucleotides: TGTGCCAGTAGTATTGGGGAGATCTCTGGAAACACCATATATTTT. Based on the CDR3 plus reference TRBV19 and TRBJ1-3, the full variable domain is DGGITQSPKYLFRKEGQNVTLSCEQNLNHDAMYWYRQDPGQGLRLIYYSQIVNDFQKGDIAEGYSVSREKKESFPLTVTSAQKNPTAFYLCASSIGEISGNTIYFGEGSWLTVV.

This clonotype was seen at least ten times. V gene TRBV24-1 combines with J gene TRBJ2-5; D remains ambiguous. Germline CDR1 reads KGHDR; CDR2 reads SFDVKD. This CDR3 contains 13 residues. V lost 2 bases and J 5 bases, leaving 8 bases between the germline ends. As DNA, the CDR3 is TGTGCCACCAGTGATTCCGCTTGGGAGACCCAGTACTTC. This encodes CATSDSAWETQYF.

This clonotype was counted a few times. The V call is TRBV7-2, the J call TRBJ2-3, with D uncertain. The CDR3 loop spans 16 amino acids. V gave up 1 base and J gave up 0 bases, with 11 bases separating them. The germline CDR1 and CDR2 sequences are SGHTA and FQGNSA. The CDR3 region has the DNA TGTGCCAGCAGCTTAGATAAGGGCTTTAGCACAGATACGCAGTATTTT. It codes for CASSLDKGFSTDTQYF. Filled out from reference TRBV7-2 and TRBJ2-3, the complete variable domain reads GAGVSQSPSNKVTEKGKDVELRCDPISGHTALYWYRQSLGQGLEFLIYFQGNSAPDKSGLPSDRFSAERTGGSVSTLTIQRTQQEDSAVYLCASSLDKGFSTDTQYFGPGTRLTVL.

This clonotype has just a few counts. CDR3 DNA: TGTGCCATCAATAAACAAGGCAGCTCCTACGAGCAGTACTTC. It codes for CAINKQGSSYEQYF. This chain links TRBV10-3 with TRBJ2-7, with D uncertain. Trimming took off 7 bases at V and 0 bases at J, with 13 bases between the two ends. The CDR3 runs 14 residues. Looked up from germline, CDR1 is ENHRY and CDR2 is SYGVKD.

This clonotype has just a few counts. The rearrangement links TRBV3-1 to TRBJ1-2; weak D call: TRBD1 (5 bases). The CDR3 is 14 residues long. Germline CDR1 reads LGHDT; CDR2 reads YNNKEL (reference sequence). Trimming shortened V by 1 base and J by 5 bases, and 11 bases separated the two germline ends. The CDR3 nucleotides are TGTGCCAGCAGCCAAGTCACAGGAACATATGGCTACACCTTC. Translated, it gives CASSQVTGTYGYTF.

The table lists this clonotype with a few counts. The CDR3 DNA sequence: TGCAGTGCTAAGAGGGGGTATTGGGAGACCCAGTACTTC. The encoded protein is CSAKRGYWETQYF. The chain employs TRBV20-1 and TRBJ2-5; D is perhaps TRBD1 (6 bases). V was trimmed by 4 bases and J by 5 bases, leaving 14 bases between them. Germline V gene lookup returns CDR1 DFQATT and CDR2 SNEGSKA (reference sequence). The CDR3 spans 13 residues.

This clonotype was observed a few times. The chain couples TRBV20-1 to TRBJ2-7; 9 nucleotides line up with TRBD1. CDR3 length equals 15 residues. The germline gives CDR1 DFQATT, CDR2 SNEGSKA (reference sequence). The trim removed 0 bases at V and 3 bases at J, leaving 6 bases unmatched. In nucleotides, the CDR3 is TGCAGTGCTAGAGACACAGGGGGCAGGGGCTACGAGCAGTACTTC. This translates into CSARDTGGRGYEQYF.

This chain links TRBV2 with TRBJ2-3; no firm D call. The CDR3 totals 11 residues. The V and J ends lost 2 bases and 6 bases respectively, with 3 bases between them. CDR1 SNHLY and CDR2 FYNNEI come from the germline V gene. The CDR3 sequence: CASSEQDTQYF. As DNA, the CDR3 is TGTGCCAGCAGTGAACAGGATACGCAGTATTTT.

V is TRBV20-1 and J is TRBJ1-5; D is unresolved. The germline gives CDR1 DFQATT, CDR2 SNEGSKA (reference sequence). Trimming shortened V by 0 bases and J by 0 bases, and 21 bases separated the two germline ends. CDR3 length: 19 residues. The CDR3 here is CSARDLRLSGQPSNQPQHF. The CDR3, as DNA: TGCAGTGCTAGAGATCTTAGGTTAAGCGGCCAACCTAGCAATCAGCCCCAGCATTTT.

This clonotype was counted many times. The chain carries TRBV20-1 and TRBJ1-6; TRBD1 is a possible D gene (6 bases). Germline CDR1 is DFQATT and CDR2 is SNEGSKA (reference sequence). Between the trimmed V and J ends, which lost 0 bases and 9 bases, there was a span of 12 bases. The CDR3 totals 14 residues. The CDR3 region is CSARENNRVSPLHF. The CDR3 DNA reads TGCAGTGCTAGAGAGAATAACAGGGTTTCACCCCTCCACTTT.

The chain carries TRBV10-3 and TRBJ2-7, with D perhaps TRBD1 (6 bases). This CDR3 has 12 residues. Germline CDR1 and CDR2: ENHRY and SYGVKD. Trimming left V 7 bases short and J 6 bases short, with 13 bases between. CDR3 amino acids: CAINPGGAEQYF. The CDR3 coding sequence is TGTGCCATCAATCCTGGGGGCGCCGAGCAGTACTTC.

This clonotype has just a few counts. The chain combines TRBV15 with TRBJ1-4, with 8 bases lining up with TRBD1. Losses at the gene ends were 3 bases for V and 8 bases for J; bases not matched to a gene: 11. Germline lookup yields CDR1 LNHNV and CDR2 YYDKDF (reference sequence). This CDR3 region has 16 residues. CDR3: CATSRARGQAGEKLFF. Written as DNA, the CDR3 is TGTGCCACCAGCAGGGCAAGGGGACAGGCAGGGGAAAAACTGTTTTTT.

This clonotype was recorded at least ten times. The rearrangement joins TRBV3-1 to TRBJ2-7; D is uncertain. CDR3 length: 12 residues. Germline values: CDR1 LGHDT, CDR2 YNNKEL (reference sequence). V was clipped by 4 bases and J by 5 bases, with 9 bases between them. As DNA, the CDR3 is TGTGCCAGCAGCCGAGAGAGAAACGAGCAGTACTTC. Translating gives CASSRERNEQYF.

The CDR3 here is CSAYLQGAGTEAFF. CDR3 sequence (DNA): TGCAGTGCTTACCTACAGGGGGCAGGGACTGAAGCTTTCTTT. This chain connects TRBV20-1 to TRBJ1-1, with TRBD1 identical over 9 bases. This CDR3 is 14 amino acids long. With V trimmed by 5 bases and J by 5 bases, 9 bases remained unmatched. The germline CDR1 and CDR2 sequences are DFQATT and SNEGSKA (reference sequence).

This sequence joins TRBV19 and TRBJ2-1, with TRBD2 matching over 7 bases. V dropped 1 base and J dropped 4; count of bases not matched to a gene: 7. CDR3 size: 16 residues. CDR1 is LNHDA, CDR2 SQIVND, per germline (reference sequence). CDR3 residues: CASSIGWGGGYNEQFF. The CDR3, as DNA: TGTGCCAGTAGTATAGGCTGGGGGGGTGGGTACAATGAGCAGTTCTTC.

In this sample, this clonotype turned up a few times. The V call is TRBV19, the J call TRBJ1-1; D not certain. The germline V gene encodes CDR1 LNHDA and CDR2 SQIVND (reference sequence). CDR3 length: 11 residues. Trimming removed 5 bases at V and 6 bases at J, with 7 bases between. The CDR3 sequence is CASSGSSEAFF. CDR3 nucleotides: TGTGCCAGTAGTGGGAGTTCTGAAGCTTTCTTT.

This clonotype was seen at least ten times. The genes are TRBV6-5 and TRBJ1-1; 7 nucleotides align to TRBD1. The CDR3 sequence is 16 residues long. Germline trimming cut 4 bases from V and 2 bases from J; bases unmatched to any gene: 10. Per the germline V gene, CDR1 is MNHEY and CDR2 is SVGAGI. For the CDR3, the DNA is TGTGCCAGCAGTTGGGGTCGGACAGGAAAAAACACTGAAGCTTTCTTT. Protein product: CASSWGRTGKNTEAFF.

The chain employs TRBV6-1 and TRBJ2-5, with 8 bases that match TRBD2. This CDR3 has 14 residues. Germline CDR1 MNHNS, CDR2 SASEGT. Trimming at V came to 7 bases and at J to 4 bases, leaving 8 bases not matched to a gene. CDR3 protein: CASIAGWIPETQYF. CDR3 coding DNA: TGTGCCAGCATAGCGGGGTGGATTCCAGAGACCCAGTACTTC.

The chain couples TRBV5-1 to TRBJ2-7; 8 nucleotides match TRBD2. Germline V gene data show CDR1 as SGHRS and CDR2 as YFSETQ. The CDR3 is 15 residues long. Unmatched junction bases numbered 11, after V lost 4 bases and J lost 5 bases. The CDR3 DNA follows: TGCGCCAGCAGCCACCAGGGACTAGTAGCAGACGAGCAGTACTTC. This gives the protein CASSHQGLVADEQYF.

The chain has TRBV19 and TRBJ2-1; 9 nucleotides agree with TRBD2. V shed 6 bases and J 8 bases; nucleotides not matched to a gene: 8. This CDR3 spans 14 amino acids. From germline, CDR1 is LNHDA and CDR2 SQIVND (reference sequence). CDR3 region: CASRVVSGSDEQFF. For the CDR3, the DNA is TGTGCCAGTAGGGTTGTTAGCGGGAGTGATGAGCAGTTCTTC.

This clonotype was recorded at least ten times. This chain's CDR3 is CASSYDAWGEKLFF. CDR3 nucleotide sequence: TGTGCCAGCAGTTACGACGCGTGGGGAGAAAAACTGTTTTTT. The rearrangement uses TRBV6-5 and TRBJ1-4; no clear D. The CDR3 has 14 amino acids. Germline CDR1 and CDR2: MNHEY and SVGAGI. Between the trimmed V and J ends, which lost 2 bases and 8 bases, there was a span of 12 bases.

The chain employs TRBV4-2 and TRBJ1-2, with a tentative D call TRBD1 (6 bases). V was cut by 0 bases and J by 13 bases, with 15 bases left in between. CDR3 length equals 13 residues. Germline CDR1 LGHNA, CDR2 YNFKEQ. CDR3 DNA sequence: TGTGCCAGCAGCCAAGACCTCCGGGACACAGCCACCTTC. This encodes CASSQDLRDTATF.

This clonotype was observed at least ten times. J is TRBJ1-2 and V is TRBV20-1, with 7 bases aligning to TRBD1. CDR3 size: 14 residues. The ends lost 3 bases at V and 6 bases at J; junction bases unmatched: 10. Germline CDR1 reads DFQATT; CDR2 reads SNEGSKA (reference sequence). Here the CDR3 DNA reads TGCAGTGCTAGGGAAGCAGGGGGTACGCATGGCTACACCTTC. Translated, it gives CSAREAGGTHGYTF.

This sequence joins TRBV4-1 and TRBJ2-3, with D possibly matching TRBD2 (6 bases). Germline lookup yields CDR1 MGHRA and CDR2 YSYEKL. This CDR3 has 16 amino acids. V was pared by 3 bases and J by 1 base, with 14 bases between. The CDR3 region is CASSQERDSRTDTQYF. The CDR3 nucleotides are TGCGCCAGCAGCCAGGAGAGGGACTCCCGCACAGATACGCAGTATTTT.

This clonotype came up a few times. The chain recombines TRBV20-1 with TRBJ2-4; 7 bases map to TRBD1. J was trimmed by 6 bases and V by 0 bases; bases with no gene match: 8. The germline CDR1 and CDR2 sequences are DFQATT and SNEGSKA (reference sequence). CDR3 length: 15 residues. As DNA, the CDR3 is TGCAGTGCTAGAGATCTGGCTGAGGGGGCAAACATTCAGTACTTC. Translated: CSARDLAEGANIQYF.